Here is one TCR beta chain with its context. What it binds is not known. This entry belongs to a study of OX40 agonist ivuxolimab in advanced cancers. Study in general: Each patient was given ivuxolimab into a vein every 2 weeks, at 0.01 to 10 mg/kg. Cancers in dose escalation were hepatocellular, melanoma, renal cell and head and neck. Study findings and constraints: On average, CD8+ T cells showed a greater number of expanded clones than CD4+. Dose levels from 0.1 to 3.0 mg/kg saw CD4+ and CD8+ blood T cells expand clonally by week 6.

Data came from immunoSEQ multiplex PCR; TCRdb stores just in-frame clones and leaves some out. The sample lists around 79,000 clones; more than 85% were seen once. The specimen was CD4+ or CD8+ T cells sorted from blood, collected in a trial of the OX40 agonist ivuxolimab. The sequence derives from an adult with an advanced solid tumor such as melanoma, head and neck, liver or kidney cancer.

The CDR3: CASSFLAVGHYGYTF. CDR3 coding DNA: TGTGCCAGCAGCTTTCTCGCGGTGGGGCACTATGGCTACACCTTC. The V and J genes are TRBV5-6 and TRBJ1-2; TRBD1 might be the D (5 bases). The CDR3 spans 15 residues. Per the germline V gene, CDR1 is SGHDT and CDR2 is YYEEEE. The V and J ends lost 2 bases and 3 bases respectively, with 14 bases between them.